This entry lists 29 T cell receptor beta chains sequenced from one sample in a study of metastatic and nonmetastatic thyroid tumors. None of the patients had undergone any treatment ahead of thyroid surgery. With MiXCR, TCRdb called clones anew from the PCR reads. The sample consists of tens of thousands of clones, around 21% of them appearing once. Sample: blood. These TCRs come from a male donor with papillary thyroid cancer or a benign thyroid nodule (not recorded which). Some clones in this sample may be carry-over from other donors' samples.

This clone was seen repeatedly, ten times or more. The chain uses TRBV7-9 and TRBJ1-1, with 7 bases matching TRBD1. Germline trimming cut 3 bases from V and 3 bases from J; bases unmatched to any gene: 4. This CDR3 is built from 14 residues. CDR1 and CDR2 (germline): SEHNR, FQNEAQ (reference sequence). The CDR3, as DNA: TGTGCCAGCAGCTTCAGGGGGAGGGACACTGAAGCTTTCTTT. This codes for CASSFRGRDTEAFF. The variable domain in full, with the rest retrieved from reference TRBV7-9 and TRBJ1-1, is DTGVSQNPRHKITKRGQNVTFRCDPISEHNRLYWYRQTLGQGPEFLTYFQNEAQLEKSRLLSDRFSAERPKGSFSTLEIQRTEQGDSAMYLCASSFRGRDTEAFFGQGTRLTVV.

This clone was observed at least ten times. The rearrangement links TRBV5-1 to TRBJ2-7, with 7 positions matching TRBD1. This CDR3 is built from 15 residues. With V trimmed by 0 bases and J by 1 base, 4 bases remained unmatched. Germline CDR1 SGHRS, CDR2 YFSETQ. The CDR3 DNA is TGCGCCAGCAGCTTGGTCCGGGACAGTTCCTACGAGCAGTACTTC. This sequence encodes CASSLVRDSSYEQYF. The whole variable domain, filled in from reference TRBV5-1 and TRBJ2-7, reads KAGVTQTPRYLIKTRGQQVTLSCSPISGHRSVSWYQQTPGQGLQFLFEYFSETQRNKGNFPGRFSGRQFSNSRSEMNVSTLELGDSALYLCASSLVRDSSYEQYFGPGTRLTVT.

CDR3 sequence: CASSWGSYEQYF. CDR3 DNA: TGTGCCAGCAGCTGGGGCTCCTACGAGCAGTACTTC. The rearrangement uses TRBV7-9 and TRBJ2-7; no clear D gene. This CDR3 is 12 amino acids long. V lost 4 bases and J lost 0, with 4 bases in between. Germline lookup yields CDR1 SEHNR and CDR2 FQNEAQ (reference sequence).

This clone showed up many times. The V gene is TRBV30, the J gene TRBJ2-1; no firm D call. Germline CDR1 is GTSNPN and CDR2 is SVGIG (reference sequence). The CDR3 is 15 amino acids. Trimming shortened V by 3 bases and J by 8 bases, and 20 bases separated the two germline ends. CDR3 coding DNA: TGTGCCTGGAGAAGGGTGGGTCCGGCTCGTGATGAGCAGTTCTTC. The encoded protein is CAWRRVGPARDEQFF.

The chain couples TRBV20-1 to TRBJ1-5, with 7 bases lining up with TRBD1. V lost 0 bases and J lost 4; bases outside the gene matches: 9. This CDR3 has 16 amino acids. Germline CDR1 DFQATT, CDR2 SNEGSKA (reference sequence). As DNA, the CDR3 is TGCAGTGCTAGAGATGGGGGACAGCTAAAAAATCAGCCCCAGCATTTT. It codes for CSARDGGQLKNQPQHF.

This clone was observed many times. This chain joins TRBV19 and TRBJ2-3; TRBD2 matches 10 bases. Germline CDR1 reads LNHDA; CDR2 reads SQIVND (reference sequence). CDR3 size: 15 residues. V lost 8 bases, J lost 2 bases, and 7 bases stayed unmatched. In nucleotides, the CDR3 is TGTGCCAGTCGAAATACTAGCGGGGTCACAGATACGCAGTATTTT. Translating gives CASRNTSGVTDTQYF.

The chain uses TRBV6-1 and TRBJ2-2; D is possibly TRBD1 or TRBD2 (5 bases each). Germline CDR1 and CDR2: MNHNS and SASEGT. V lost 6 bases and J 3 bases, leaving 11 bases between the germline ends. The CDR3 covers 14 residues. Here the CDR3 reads CASSSGSDTGELFF. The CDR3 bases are TGTGCCAGCAGCTCAGGGAGCGACACCGGGGAGCTGTTTTTT.

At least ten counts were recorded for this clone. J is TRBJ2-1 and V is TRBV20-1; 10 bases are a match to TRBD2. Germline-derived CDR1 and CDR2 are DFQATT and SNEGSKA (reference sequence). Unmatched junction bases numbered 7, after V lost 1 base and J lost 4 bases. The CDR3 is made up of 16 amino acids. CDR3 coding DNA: TGCAGTGCTAGAGGACGACTAGCGGGCCTTTACAATGAGCAGTTCTTC. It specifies CSARGRLAGLYNEQFF.

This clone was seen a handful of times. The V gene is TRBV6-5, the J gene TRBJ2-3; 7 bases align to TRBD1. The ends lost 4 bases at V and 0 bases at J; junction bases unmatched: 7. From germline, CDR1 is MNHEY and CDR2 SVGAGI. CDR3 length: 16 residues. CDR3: CASSFQTGPSTDTQYF. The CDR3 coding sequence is TGTGCCAGCAGTTTCCAGACAGGGCCGAGCACAGATACGCAGTATTTT.

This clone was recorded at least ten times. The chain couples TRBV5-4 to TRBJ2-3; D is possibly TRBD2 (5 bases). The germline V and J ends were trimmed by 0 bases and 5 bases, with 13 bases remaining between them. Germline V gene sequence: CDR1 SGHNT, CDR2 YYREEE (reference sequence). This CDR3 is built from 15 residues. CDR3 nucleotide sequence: TGTGCCAGCAGCTTGGATAGATCGGCGGGAGATACGCAGTATTTT. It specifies CASSLDRSAGDTQYF. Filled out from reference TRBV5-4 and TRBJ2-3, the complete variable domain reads ETGVTQSPTHLIKTRGQQVTLRCSSQSGHNTVSWYQQALGQGPQFIFQYYREEENGRGNFPPRFSGLQFPNYSSELNVNALELDDSALYLCASSLDRSAGDTQYFGPGTRLTVL.

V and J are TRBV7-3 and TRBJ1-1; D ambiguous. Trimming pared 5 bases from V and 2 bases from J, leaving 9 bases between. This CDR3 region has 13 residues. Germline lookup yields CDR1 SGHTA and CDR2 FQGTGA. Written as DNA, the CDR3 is TGTGCCAGCAGCCTCGCAGCCAACACTGAAGCTTTCTTT. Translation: CASSLAANTEAFF. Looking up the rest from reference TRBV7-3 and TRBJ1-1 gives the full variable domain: GAGVSQTPSNKVTEKGKYVELRCDPISGHTALYWYRQSLGQGPEFLIYFQGTGAADDSGLPNDRFFAVRPEGSVSTLKIQRTERGDSAVYLCASSLAANTEAFFGQGTRLTVV.

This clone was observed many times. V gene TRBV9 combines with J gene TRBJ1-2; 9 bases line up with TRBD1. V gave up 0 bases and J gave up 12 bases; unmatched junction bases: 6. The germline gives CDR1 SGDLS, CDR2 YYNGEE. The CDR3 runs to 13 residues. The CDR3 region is CASSVVGTGQHTF. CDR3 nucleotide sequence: TGTGCCAGCAGCGTAGTTGGGACAGGGCAGCACACCTTC.

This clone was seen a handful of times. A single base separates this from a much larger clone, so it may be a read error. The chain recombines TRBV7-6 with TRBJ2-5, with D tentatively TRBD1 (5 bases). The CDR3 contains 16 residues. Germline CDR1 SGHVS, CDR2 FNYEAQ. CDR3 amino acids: CASGLDTRVRKETQYF. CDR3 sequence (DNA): TGTGCCAGCGGCTTAGATACCAGGGTCCGAAAAGAGACCCAGTACTTC.

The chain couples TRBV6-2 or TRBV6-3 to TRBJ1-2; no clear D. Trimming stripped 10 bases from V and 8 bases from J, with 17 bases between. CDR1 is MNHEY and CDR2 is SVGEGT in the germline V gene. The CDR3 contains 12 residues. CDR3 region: CANTTGGRGYTF. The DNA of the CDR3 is TGTGCCAACACAACGGGAGGCCGAGGCTACACCTTC.

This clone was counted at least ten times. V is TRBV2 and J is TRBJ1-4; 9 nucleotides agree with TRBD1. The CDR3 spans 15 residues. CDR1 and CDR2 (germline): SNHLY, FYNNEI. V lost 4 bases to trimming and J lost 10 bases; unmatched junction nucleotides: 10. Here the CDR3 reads CASSGPGTGTGKLFF. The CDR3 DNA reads TGTGCCAGCAGTGGTCCCGGGACAGGGACGGGAAAACTGTTTTTT. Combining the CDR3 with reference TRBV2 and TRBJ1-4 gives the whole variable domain EPEVTQTPSHQVTQMGQEVILRCVPISNHLYFYWYRQILGQKVEFLVSFYNNEISEKSEIFDDQFSVERPDGSNFTLKIRSTKLEDSAMYFCASSGPGTGTGKLFFGSGTQLSVL.

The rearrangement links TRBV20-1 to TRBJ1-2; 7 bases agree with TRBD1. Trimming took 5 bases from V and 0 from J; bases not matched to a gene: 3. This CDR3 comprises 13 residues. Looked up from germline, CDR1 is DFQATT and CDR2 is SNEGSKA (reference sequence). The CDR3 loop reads CSALTGSNYGYTF. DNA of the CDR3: TGCAGTGCTCTGACAGGGTCTAACTATGGCTACACCTTC.

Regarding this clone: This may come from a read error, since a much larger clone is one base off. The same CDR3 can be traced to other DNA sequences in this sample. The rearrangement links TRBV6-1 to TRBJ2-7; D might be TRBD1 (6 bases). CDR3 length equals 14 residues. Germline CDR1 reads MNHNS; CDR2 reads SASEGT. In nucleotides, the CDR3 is TGTGCCAGCAGTGTGACAGGTGGATCCTACGGGCAGTACTTC. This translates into CASSVTGGSYGQYF.

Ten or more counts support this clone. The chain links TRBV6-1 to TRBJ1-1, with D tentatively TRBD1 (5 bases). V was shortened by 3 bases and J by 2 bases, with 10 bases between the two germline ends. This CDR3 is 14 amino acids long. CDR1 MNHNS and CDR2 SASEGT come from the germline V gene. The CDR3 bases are TGTGCCAGCAGTGATGAGGGGCTAAACACTGAAGCTTTCTTT. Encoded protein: CASSDEGLNTEAFF.

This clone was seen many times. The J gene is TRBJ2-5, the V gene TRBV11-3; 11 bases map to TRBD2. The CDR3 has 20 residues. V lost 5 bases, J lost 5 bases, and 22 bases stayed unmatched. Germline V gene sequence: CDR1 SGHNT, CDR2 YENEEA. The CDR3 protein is CASSRAGASGRSWPGETQYF. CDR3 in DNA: TGTGCCAGCAGCCGTGCCGGGGCTAGCGGGAGGTCCTGGCCGGGTGAGACCCAGTACTTC.

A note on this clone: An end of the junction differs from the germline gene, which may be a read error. The CDR3 spells CSDIDRNTEAFF. DNA for the CDR3: TGCAGTGACATCGACAGGAACACTGAAGCGTTCTTT. The chain links TRBV20-1 to TRBJ1-1; a weak D match, TRBD1 (6 bases). Germline V lookup: CDR1 DFQATT, CDR2 SNEGSKA (reference sequence). The CDR3 totals 12 residues.

Here the CDR3 DNA reads TGCAGTGCTAGGCACGGGGGCACCTTCTACGAGCAGTACTTC. Protein: CSARHGGTFYEQYF. The chain uses TRBV20-1 and TRBJ2-7; D may match TRBD1 or TRBD2 (6 bases each). CDR3 length equals 14 residues. The V gene's germline CDR1 is DFQATT and CDR2 SNEGSKA (reference sequence). Trimming shortened V by 3 bases and J by 3 bases, and 15 bases separated the two germline ends.

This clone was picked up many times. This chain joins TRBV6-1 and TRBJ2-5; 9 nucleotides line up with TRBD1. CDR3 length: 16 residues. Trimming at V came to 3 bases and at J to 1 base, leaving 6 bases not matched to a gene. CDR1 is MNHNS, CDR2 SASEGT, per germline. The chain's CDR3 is CASSELTGQGQETQYF. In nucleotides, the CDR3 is TGTGCCAGCAGTGAGCTCACGGGACAGGGCCAAGAGACCCAGTACTTC.

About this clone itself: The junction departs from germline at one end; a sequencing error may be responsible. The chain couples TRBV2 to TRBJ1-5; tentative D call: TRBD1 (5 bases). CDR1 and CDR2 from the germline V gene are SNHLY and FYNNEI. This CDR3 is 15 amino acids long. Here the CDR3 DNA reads TGTGCCAACAGTCCGGGGGAGTATAGCAATCAGCCCCAGCATTTT. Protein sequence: CANSPGEYSNQPQHF.

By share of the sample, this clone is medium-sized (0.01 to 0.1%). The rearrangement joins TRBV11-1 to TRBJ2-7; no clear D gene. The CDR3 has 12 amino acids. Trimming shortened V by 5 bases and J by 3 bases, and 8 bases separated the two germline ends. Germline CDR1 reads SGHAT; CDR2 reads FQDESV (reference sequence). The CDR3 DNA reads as TGTGCCAGCAGCCGGACGGTCTACGAGCAGTACTTC. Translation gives CASSRTVYEQYF.

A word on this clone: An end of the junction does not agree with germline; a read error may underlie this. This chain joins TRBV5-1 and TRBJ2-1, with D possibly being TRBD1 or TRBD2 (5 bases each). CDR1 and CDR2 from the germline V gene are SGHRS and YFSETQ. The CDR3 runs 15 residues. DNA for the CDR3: TGCACCAGCAGCCTCCGGGACCAGATCCCCGATGAGCAGTTCTTC. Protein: CTSSLRDQIPDEQFF.

The CDR3 loop is CASSSGTPLHF. The CDR3 DNA is TGTGCCAGCAGTTCGGGAACACCCCTCCACTTT. The chain is built from TRBV11-2 and TRBJ1-6; D gene uncertain. CDR1 SGHAT and CDR2 FQNNGV come from the germline V gene. The CDR3 covers 11 residues. Trimming left V 6 bases short and J 11 bases short, with 8 bases between.

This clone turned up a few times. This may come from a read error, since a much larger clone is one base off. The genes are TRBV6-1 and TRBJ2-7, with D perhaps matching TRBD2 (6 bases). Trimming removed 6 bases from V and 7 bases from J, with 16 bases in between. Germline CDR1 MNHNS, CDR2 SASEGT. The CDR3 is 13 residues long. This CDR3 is CASRPWDSWEQYF. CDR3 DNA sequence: TGTGCCAGCAGACCCTGGGACTCGTGGGAGCAGTACTTC.

The CDR3 DNA follows: TGTGCCAGCAGGACTTGGACCTACGAGCAGTACTTC. Encoded protein: CASRTWTYEQYF. This chain connects TRBV2 to TRBJ2-7; D ambiguous. The V gene's germline CDR1 is SNHLY and CDR2 FYNNEI. The V gene lost 6 bases and the J gene lost 2 bases, with 8 bases spanning the gap. This CDR3 region has 12 residues. Looking up the rest from reference TRBV2 and TRBJ2-7 gives the full variable domain: EPEVTQTPSHQVTQMGQEVILRCVPISNHLYFYWYRQILGQKVEFLVSFYNNEISEKSEIFDDQFSVERPDGSNFTLKIRSTKLEDSAMYFCASRTWTYEQYFGPGTRLTVT.

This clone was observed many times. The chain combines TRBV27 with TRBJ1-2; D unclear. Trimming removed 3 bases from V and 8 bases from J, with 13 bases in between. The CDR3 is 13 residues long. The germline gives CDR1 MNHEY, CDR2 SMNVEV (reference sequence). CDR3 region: CASSFGRVGGYTF. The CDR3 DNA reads TGTGCCAGCAGTTTCGGACGTGTTGGGGGCTACACCTTC.